This section outlines one T cell receptor (beta chain) sequence together with its context. What it binds is not known. Unmatched junction bases numbered 4, after V lost 0 bases and J lost 14 bases. Germline-derived CDR1 and CDR2 are SEHNR and FQNEAQ (reference sequence). The CDR3 sequence is 13 residues long. This sample stems from a study of immune evolution from preneoplasia to lung adenocarcinoma. Findings and caveats of the study: From normal lung to invasive adenocarcinoma, top clone frequencies appeared to decrease.

This table comes from immunoSEQ multiplex PCR, and its TCRdb copy is limited to in-frame clones, with some not included. The sample contains a few thousand clones, about 68% of which appear only once. This chain joins TRBV7-9 and TRBJ1-1; 12 bases fit TRBD1. The origin of this receptor is a person aged 60 to 85 with lung adenocarcinoma. The specimen was FFPE lung adenocarcinoma in situ tissue. In DNA, the CDR3 is TGTGCCAGCAGCTTAGCGGGGGACAGGGGGCCCTTCTTT. Translation: CASSLAGDRGPFF. Drawing the rest from reference TRBV7-9 and TRBJ1-1, the complete variable domain is DTGVSQNPRHKITKRGQNVTFRCDPISEHNRLYWYRQTLGQGPEFLTYFQNEAQLEKSRLLSDRFSAERPKGSFSTLEIQRTEQGDSAMYLCASSLAGDRGPFFGQGTRLTVV.